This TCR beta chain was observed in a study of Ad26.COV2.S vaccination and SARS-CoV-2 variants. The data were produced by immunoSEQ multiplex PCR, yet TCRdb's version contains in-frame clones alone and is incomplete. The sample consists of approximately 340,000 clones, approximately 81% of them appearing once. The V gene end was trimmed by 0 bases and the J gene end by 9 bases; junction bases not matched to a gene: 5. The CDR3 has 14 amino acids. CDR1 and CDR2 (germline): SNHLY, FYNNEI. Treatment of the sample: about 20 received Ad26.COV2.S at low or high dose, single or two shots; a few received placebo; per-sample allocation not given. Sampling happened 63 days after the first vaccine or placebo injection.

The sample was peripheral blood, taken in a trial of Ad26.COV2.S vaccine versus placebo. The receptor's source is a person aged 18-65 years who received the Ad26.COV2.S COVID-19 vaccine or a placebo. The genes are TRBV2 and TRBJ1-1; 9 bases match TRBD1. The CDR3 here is CASSEAGQGRKAFF. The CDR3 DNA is TGTGCCAGCAGTGAAGCAGGACAGGGGCGCAAAGCTTTCTTT. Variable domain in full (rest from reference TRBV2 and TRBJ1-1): EPEVTQTPSHQVTQMGQEVILRCVPISNHLYFYWYRQILGQKVEFLVSFYNNEISEKSEIFDDQFSVERPDGSNFTLKIRSTKLEDSAMYFCASSEAGQGRKAFFGQGTRLTVV.